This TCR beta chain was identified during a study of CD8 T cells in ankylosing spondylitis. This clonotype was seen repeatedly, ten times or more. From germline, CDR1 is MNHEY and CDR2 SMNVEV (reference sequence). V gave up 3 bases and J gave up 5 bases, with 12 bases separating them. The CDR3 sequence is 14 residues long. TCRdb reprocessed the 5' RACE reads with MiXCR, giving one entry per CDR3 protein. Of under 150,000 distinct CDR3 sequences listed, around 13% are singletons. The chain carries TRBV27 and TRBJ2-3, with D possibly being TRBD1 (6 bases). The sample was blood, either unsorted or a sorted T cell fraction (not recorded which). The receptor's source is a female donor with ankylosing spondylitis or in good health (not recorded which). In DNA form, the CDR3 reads TGTGCCAGCAGTTTGAACAGGGCAGGAGATACGCAGTATTTT. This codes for CASSLNRAGDTQYF.